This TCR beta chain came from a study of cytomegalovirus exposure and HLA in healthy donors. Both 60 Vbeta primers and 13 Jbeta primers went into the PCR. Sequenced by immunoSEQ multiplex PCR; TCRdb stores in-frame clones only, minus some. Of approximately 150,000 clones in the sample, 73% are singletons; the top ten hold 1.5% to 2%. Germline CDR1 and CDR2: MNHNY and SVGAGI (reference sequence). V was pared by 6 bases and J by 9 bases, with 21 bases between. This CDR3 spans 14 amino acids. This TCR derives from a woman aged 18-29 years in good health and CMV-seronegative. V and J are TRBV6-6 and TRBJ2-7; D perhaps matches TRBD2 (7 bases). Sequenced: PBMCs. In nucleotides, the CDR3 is TGTGCCAGCAGCAAAGACAGCGGGACAAGAACGCAGTACTTC. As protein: CASSKDSGTRTQYF.